This TCR beta chain was observed in a study of cytotoxic CD8 clonotypes in ibrutinib-treated CLL. Findings of the study overall: Clonality increased at ibrutinib response and stayed stable in sustained remission. At progression, however, it fell back toward baseline. Samples from sustained-remission and progressing patients were taken at different times.

Comments on this clone: Its antigen is unidentified.

From cryopreserved PBMCs came about 2 micrograms of genomic DNA used for TCR beta libraries. Generated by immunoSEQ multiplex PCR, the TCRdb table keeps only in-frame clones and is missing some. This sample has tens of thousands of clones; approximately 45% occur once, and the top ten carry approximately 17%. The V gene end was trimmed by 5 bases and the J gene end by 10 bases; junction bases not matched to a gene: 8. The V gene's germline CDR1 is GTSNPN and CDR2 SVGIG (reference sequence). This CDR3 spans 12 amino acids. The gene calls are TRBV30 and TRBJ1-1; 9 nucleotides align to TRBD1. This clonotype was sampled from a human donor with chronic lymphocytic leukemia. Sequences were derived from PBMCs, sampled before ibrutinib treatment. Written as DNA, the CDR3 is TGTGCCTGGGTGGGGACAGGGCGTGGAGCTTTCTTT. Translation: CAWVGTGRGAFF.